A selection of T cell receptor beta chains follows, all from one sample in a study of identical twins. TCRdb re-called the 5' RACE reads with MiXCR, one entry per CDR3 protein. The repertoire consists of about 250,000 distinct CDR3 sequences, with approximately 8.3% occurring once and the leading ten covering less than 4%. In addition, the sample was reused for a study of yellow fever vaccine responses in identical twins.

The sample was CD8+ T cells sorted from blood. The receptors were gathered from a woman under 30 in good health. CDR3s leave out the opening cysteine and the closing phenylalanine or tryptophan. Fields, in order: CDR3 length, V gene, J gene, CDR3 protein.

len: 12
v_gene: TRBV11-2
j_gene: TRBJ2-1
CDR3aa: ASSLTSGSNEQF

len: 15
v_gene: TRBV4-2
j_gene: TRBJ2-6
CDR3aa: ASSQDSELSGANVLT

len: 12
v_gene: TRBV28
j_gene: TRBJ1-5
CDR3aa: ASNGYVGNQPQH

len: 16
v_gene: TRBV12-3/TRBV12-4
j_gene: TRBJ2-5
CDR3aa: ASSPLVPASGKQETQY

len: 14
v_gene: TRBV5-1
j_gene: TRBJ2-5
CDR3aa: ASSLTSGGYQETQY

len: 11
v_gene: TRBV6-5
j_gene: TRBJ1-2
CDR3aa: ASSYTWGDGYT

len: 12
v_gene: TRBV5-1
j_gene: TRBJ2-5
CDR3aa: ASSAWDSKETQY

len: 17
v_gene: TRBV27
j_gene: TRBJ1-4
CDR3aa: ASSLSRGLSQGTREKLF

len: 12
v_gene: TRBV20-1
j_gene: TRBJ1-1
CDR3aa: SAREESLITEAF

len: 14
v_gene: TRBV7-9
j_gene: TRBJ2-1
CDR3aa: ASSLSGTGDYNEQF

len: 14
v_gene: TRBV7-3
j_gene: TRBJ1-2
CDR3aa: ASSLTRQGKNYGYT

len: 13
v_gene: TRBV5-6
j_gene: TRBJ2-5
CDR3aa: ASSLGRTEQETQY

len: 14
v_gene: TRBV5-1
j_gene: TRBJ2-5
CDR3aa: ASSPSTSGDQETQY

len: 14
v_gene: TRBV7-6
j_gene: TRBJ2-1
CDR3aa: ASSLFVAGDQGEQF

len: 16
v_gene: TRBV5-6
j_gene: TRBJ2-1
CDR3aa: ASSLAVGDRGRYNEQF

len: 14
v_gene: TRBV5-6
j_gene: TRBJ2-7
CDR3aa: ASSLAGLAGAYEQY

len: 11
v_gene: TRBV29-1
j_gene: TRBJ2-7
CDR3aa: SVLLQGANEQY

len: 12
v_gene: TRBV15
j_gene: TRBJ2-5
CDR3aa: ATSRMGGGETQY

len: 12
v_gene: TRBV12-3/TRBV12-4
j_gene: TRBJ2-3
CDR3aa: ASSTRDGIDTQY

len: 12
v_gene: TRBV28
j_gene: TRBJ1-5
CDR3aa: ASSSDRVHQPQH

len: 14
v_gene: TRBV7-9
j_gene: TRBJ1-3
CDR3aa: ASSLATAVSGNTIY

len: 13
v_gene: TRBV5-6
j_gene: TRBJ2-1
CDR3aa: ASSPPGGNYNEQF

len: 11
v_gene: TRBV12-3/TRBV12-4
j_gene: TRBJ2-7
CDR3aa: ASSGLAGPEQY

len: 13
v_gene: TRBV2
j_gene: TRBJ1-5
CDR3aa: ASSGDRESNQPQH

len: 13
v_gene: TRBV28
j_gene: TRBJ1-6
CDR3aa: ASSFPSGGQSPLH

len: 12
v_gene: TRBV4-2
j_gene: TRBJ2-3
CDR3aa: ASSQADNTDTQY

len: 13
v_gene: TRBV6-2/TRBV6-3
j_gene: TRBJ2-5
CDR3aa: ASSYSGTVQETQY

len: 13
v_gene: TRBV28
j_gene: TRBJ2-1
CDR3aa: ASRAGSTHYNEQF